What follows are 22 T cell receptor beta chains derived from one specimen sequenced in a study of T cell repertoires in cytomegalovirus infection (dated by TCRdb to between 2018 and 2020). Sequencing relied on an Illumina HiSeq 1500. TCRdb reworked the public reads: Q25 trimming with fastp, MiXCR clone assembly, productive beta chains retained. Every CDR3 protein is listed once, alongside the most common genes and DNA of its rows. The sample table contains 200,000 to 300,000 distinct CDR3 sequences; only one count was recorded for 5% to 8.5% of them. The ten largest clones capture under 7.5% of the sample. The sample comprised PBMCs. These receptors were taken from a human donor in good health (CMV status not recorded). Some clones in this sample may be carry-over from other donors' samples.

This clonotype was found many times. The rearrangement joins TRBV29-1 to TRBJ2-2, with D uncertain. The CDR3 extends over 13 amino acids. CDR1 and CDR2 from the germline V gene are SQVTM and ANQGSEA. The V end was cut by 6 bases, the J end by 3 bases, with 11 bases between. The CDR3 nucleotides read TGCAGCGTCCGTCCCCCGTACACCGGGGAGCTGTTTTTT. Translating gives CSVRPPYTGELFF.

This clonotype showed up many times. V gene TRBV11-2 combines with J gene TRBJ2-3; TRBD2 agrees at 12 bases. The germline V gene encodes CDR1 SGHAT and CDR2 FQNNGV. V lost 4 bases, J lost 5 bases, and 4 bases stayed unmatched. The CDR3 is made up of 15 amino acids. In DNA form, the CDR3 reads TGTGCCAGCAGCTCGCTAGCGGGGGGGGGAGATACGCAGTATTTT. This codes for CASSSLAGGGDTQYF. Full variable domain (remainder filled in from reference TRBV11-2 and TRBJ2-3): EAGVAQSPRYKIIEKRQSVAFWCNPISGHATLYWYQQILGQGPKLLIQFQNNGVVDDSQLPKDRFSAERLKGVDSTLKIQPAKLEDSAVYLCASSSLAGGGDTQYFGPGTRLTVL.

This clonotype was seen repeatedly, ten times or more. This sequence joins TRBV4-3 and TRBJ1-2, with TRBD1 matching 8 bases. The CDR3 totals 17 residues. After removal of 0 bases from V and 6 bases from J, the junction contained 12 bases not matched to a gene. Germline loops: CDR1 LGHNA, CDR2 YSLEER. The CDR3 loop is CASSQEIGYTGGNGYTF. Here the CDR3 DNA reads TGCGCCAGCAGCCAAGAAATTGGTTACACAGGGGGTAATGGCTACACCTTC.

This clonotype was found many times. The CDR3 DNA is TGTGCCAGCAGCCGCGACCTTATACTGTCTGGGACAGATACGCAGTATTTT. This sequence encodes CASSRDLILSGTDTQYF. This chain uses TRBV7-2 with TRBJ2-3, with D unresolved. The CDR3 consists of 17 residues. The V end was cut by 5 bases, the J end by 3 bases, with 21 bases between. CDR1 is SGHTA, CDR2 FQGNSA, per germline.

This clonotype has at least ten counts. The J gene is TRBJ2-5, the V gene TRBV19; 9 bases map to TRBD1. V was clipped by 7 bases and J by 4 bases; unmatched bases: 16. In germline, CDR1 is LNHDA, CDR2 SQIVND (reference sequence). The CDR3 contains 17 residues. The CDR3 sequence is CASTSRYRGPRGETQYF. CDR3 DNA: TGTGCCAGTACTTCAAGGTACAGGGGGCCCCGAGGAGAGACCCAGTACTTC.

The sample holds many counts of this clonotype. The chain recombines TRBV28 with TRBJ2-7, with TRBD1 matching 9 bases. Germline CDR1 reads MDHEN; CDR2 reads SYDVKM. The CDR3 totals 14 residues. J lost 5 bases, V lost 7 bases, and 9 bases had no gene match. In DNA, the CDR3 is TGTGCCAGCACCGAGGGACAGGGAAGGAACGAGCAGTACTTC. Translated, it gives CASTEGQGRNEQYF.

In this sample, this clonotype turned up many times. The chain uses TRBV7-9 and TRBJ2-4, with 8 bases aligning to TRBD1. This CDR3 region has 15 residues. The ends lost 5 bases at V and 3 bases at J; junction bases unmatched: 6. Germline V CDR1 and CDR2: SEHNR, FQNEAQ (reference sequence). The CDR3 coding sequence is TGTGCCAGCAGCCCGCAGGGGGCTTACAAAAACATTCAGTACTTC. As protein: CASSPQGAYKNIQYF.

In this sample, this clonotype turned up many times. The chain is built from TRBV7-2 and TRBJ2-1; 8 nucleotides align to TRBD2. This CDR3 has 16 amino acids. Germline V lookup: CDR1 SGHTA, CDR2 FQGNSA. V gave up 0 bases and J gave up 8 bases; unmatched junction bases: 9. The CDR3 bases are TGTGCCAGCAGCTTAGCGACGAGCGGGGGTTGGCATGAGCAGTTCTTC. It specifies CASSLATSGGWHEQFF.

V usage is TRBV2 and J usage is TRBJ2-5; the match to TRBD1 covers 10 bases. This CDR3 contains 14 residues. J was trimmed by 5 bases and V by 4 bases; bases with no gene match: 4. Germline V gives CDR1 SNHLY, CDR2 FYNNEI. CDR3 residues: CASSVGQGLETQYF. The CDR3 DNA reads as TGTGCCAGCAGTGTGGGACAGGGGTTGGAGACCCAGTACTTC.

The chain couples TRBV20-1 to TRBJ1-4; 9 positions agree with TRBD1. CDR1 is DFQATT, CDR2 SNEGSKA, per germline (reference sequence). With V trimmed by 4 bases and J by 0 bases, 9 bases remained unmatched. This CDR3 spans 17 amino acids. The CDR3 loop is CSATARTGAATNEKLFF. The CDR3 DNA reads TGCAGTGCTACTGCTCGGACAGGGGCCGCAACTAATGAAAAACTGTTTTTT.

This clonotype has at least ten counts. V and J are TRBV6-1 and TRBJ2-3; 9 nucleotides line up with TRBD2. The CDR3 consists of 17 residues. Germline V gives CDR1 MNHNS, CDR2 SASEGT. J gave up 0 bases and V 4 bases, and 8 bases lay outside the gene matches. The chain's CDR3 is CASSARPTSGSTDTQYF. The CDR3 DNA sequence: TGTGCCAGCAGTGCCCGACCTACTAGCGGGAGCACAGATACGCAGTATTTT.

The chain couples TRBV11-2 to TRBJ1-2; 8 bases agree with TRBD1. Germline lookup yields CDR1 SGHAT and CDR2 FQNNGV. CDR3 length equals 16 residues. The V and J ends lost 5 bases and 3 bases, in that order; junction bases with no gene match: 11. CDR3 in amino acids: CASSPLGQGVHYGYTF. CDR3 nucleotide sequence: TGTGCCAGCAGCCCCCTAGGACAGGGCGTACACTATGGCTACACCTTC.

This clonotype was recorded at least ten times. V and J are TRBV2 and TRBJ1-5; D uncertain. In germline, CDR1 is SNHLY, CDR2 FYNNEI. CDR3 size: 14 residues. With 7 bases removed from V and 3 bases from J, the gap between germline ends came to 13 bases. The CDR3 loop is CASTTGRFNQPQHF. DNA for the CDR3: TGTGCCAGCACTACGGGGAGATTCAATCAGCCCCAGCATTTT.

This clonotype has just a few counts. This rearrangement joins TRBV7-2 to TRBJ1-2; D is perhaps TRBD1 (6 bases). V was cut by 5 bases and J by 6 bases, with 16 bases left in between. Germline values: CDR1 SGHTA, CDR2 FQGNSA. CDR3 size: 14 residues. The chain's CDR3 is CASSPNREGDGYTF. The CDR3 DNA sequence: TGTGCCAGCAGCCCAAACAGGGAGGGGGATGGCTACACCTTC.

This clonotype was counted ten times or more. The V gene is TRBV7-9, the J gene TRBJ2-1; 9 bases align to TRBD2. Germline CDR1 and CDR2: SEHNR and FQNEAQ (reference sequence). This CDR3 is 16 amino acids long. V shed 2 bases and J 2 bases; nucleotides not matched to a gene: 4. The CDR3 DNA is TGTGCCAGCAGCTTACCCCGCGGGGGGGCCTACAATGAGCAGTTCTTC. Protein sequence: CASSLPRGGAYNEQFF.

The chain recombines TRBV7-2 with TRBJ1-2; D may be TRBD1 (6 bases). The length of the CDR3 is 12 residues. V lost 5 bases and J 8 bases, leaving 12 bases between the germline ends. CDR1 and CDR2 (germline): SGHTA, FQGNSA. The CDR3 DNA reads TGTGCCAGCAGCGCTACAGGGCAAGGCTACACCTTC. Translation gives CASSATGQGYTF.

This rearrangement joins TRBV4-2 to TRBJ2-4; tentatively, D is TRBD1 or TRBD2 (7 bases each). Germline lookup yields CDR1 LGHNA and CDR2 YNFKEQ. The germline V and J ends were trimmed by 7 bases and 8 bases, with 24 bases remaining between them. The CDR3 sequence is 16 residues long. CDR3 nucleotides: TGTGCCAGCACCAGGGGGGGGTCTTCGTGGGACGACATTCAGTACTTC. Amino acid sequence: CASTRGGSSWDDIQYF.

In its sample, this clonotype was seen many times. V gene TRBV11-2 combines with J gene TRBJ2-2; D call uncertain. Germline CDR1 and CDR2: SGHAT and FQNNGV. The V gene lost 3 bases and the J gene lost 3 bases, with 11 bases spanning the gap. The CDR3 covers 15 residues. The DNA of the CDR3 is TGTGCCAGCAGCTTGAGGCTAGTGTACACCGGGGAGCTGTTTTTT. Protein: CASSLRLVYTGELFF.

This clonotype was picked up many times. V is TRBV30 and J is TRBJ2-1; 14 bases are a match to TRBD2. In germline, CDR1 is GTSNPN, CDR2 SVGIG (reference sequence). The CDR3 contains 16 residues. V lost 3 bases to trimming and J lost 6 bases; unmatched junction nucleotides: 7. CDR3 bases: TGTGCCTGGAGCGCCCGACTAGCGGGGGGGCCCAATGAGCAGTTCTTC. This encodes CAWSARLAGGPNEQFF.

This clonotype was observed at least ten times. The chain has TRBV19 and TRBJ1-5, with a possible D match to TRBD1 (5 bases). V was shortened by 7 bases and J by 1 base, with 14 bases between the two germline ends. Germline assignment: CDR1 LNHDA and CDR2 SQIVND (reference sequence). The CDR3 runs 15 residues. In nucleotides, the CDR3 is TGTGCCAGTATTGCCAGGGTGGGAAGCAATCAGCCCCAGCATTTT. Its translation: CASIARVGSNQPQHF.

This clonotype was seen at least ten times. The chain links TRBV11-2 to TRBJ2-1, with 8 bases that match TRBD1. Trimming took 5 bases from V and 4 from J; bases not matched to a gene: 4. This CDR3 is built from 14 residues. From germline, CDR1 is SGHAT and CDR2 FQNNGV. This chain's CDR3 is CASSVRDRYNEQFF. In nucleotides, the CDR3 is TGTGCCAGCAGCGTCCGGGACAGGTACAATGAGCAGTTCTTC.

This clonotype has at least ten counts. CDR3 nucleotides: TGTGCCAGCAGTTCCTGGGGGGTAGACCAGCCCCAGCATTTT. Protein product: CASSSWGVDQPQHF. The V and J genes are TRBV7-2 and TRBJ1-5; D possibly corresponds to TRBD1 (5 bases). Trimming removed 6 bases from V and 7 bases from J, with 16 bases in between. This CDR3 has 14 amino acids. CDR1 is SGHTA, CDR2 FQGNSA, per germline.